Each of the 19 T cell receptor beta chains below was sequenced from the same sample in a study of OX40 agonist ivuxolimab in advanced cancers. The data were produced by immunoSEQ multiplex PCR, yet TCRdb's version contains in-frame clones alone and is incomplete. In the table there are 90,000 to 150,000 clones, 85% to 90% of which are singletons. The source was CD4+ or CD8+ T cells sorted from blood, collected in a trial of the OX40 agonist ivuxolimab. These TCRs come from an adult with an advanced solid tumor such as melanoma, head and neck, liver or kidney cancer.

The chain employs TRBV7-2 and TRBJ2-3; 8 positions match TRBD2. This CDR3 has 15 residues. Germline-derived CDR1 and CDR2 are SGHTA and FQGNSA. Trimming removed 4 bases from V and 3 bases from J; junction bases left unmatched: 6. The CDR3 DNA reads as TGTGCCAGCAGCTACCCGGGGGGGCCGACAGATACGCAGTATTTT. Its translation is CASSYPGGPTDTQYF.

The chain carries TRBV7-3 and TRBJ2-5; D may be TRBD1 (6 bases). Germline values: CDR1 SGHTA, CDR2 FQGTGA. The CDR3 runs to 13 residues. V was trimmed by 5 bases and J by 2 bases, leaving 9 bases between them. In DNA, the CDR3 is TGTGCCAGCAGCCGGACAGCACAAGAGACCCAGTACTTC. It is translated as CASSRTAQETQYF.

The chain is built from TRBV27 and TRBJ2-1, with D possibly called TRBD1 or TRBD2 (6 bases each). The germline V gene encodes CDR1 MNHEY and CDR2 SMNVEV (reference sequence). This CDR3 spans 15 amino acids. V lost 6 bases, J lost 5 bases, and 17 bases lay in between. CDR3 DNA sequence: TGTGCCAGCAGCCGCCTGAGGGGGGTGAACAATGAGCAGTTCTTC. This codes for CASSRLRGVNNEQFF.

The rearrangement links TRBV6-7 to TRBJ1-2; D perhaps matches TRBD1 (6 bases). TRBV6-7 is recorded as an ORF, its role being uncertain. V lost 1 base to trimming and J lost 8 bases, with 14 bases between them. The CDR3 consists of 14 residues. The CDR3 spells CASSYFSRGVGYTF. CDR3 nucleotide sequence: TGTGCCAGCAGTTACTTCTCCAGGGGTGTAGGCTACACCTTC.

V gene TRBV19 combines with J gene TRBJ1-6, with 9 nucleotides matching TRBD1. Trimming removed 10 bases from V and 7 bases from J; junction bases left unmatched: 8. Germline V gene lookup returns CDR1 LNHDA and CDR2 SQIVND (reference sequence). The CDR3 totals 14 residues. The CDR3 nucleotides read TGTGCCACCCTGCCCGACAGGGGGAATTCACCCCTCCACTTT. It is translated as CATLPDRGNSPLHF.

The V call is TRBV4-1, the J call TRBJ2-2; tentative D call: TRBD2 (6 bases). The CDR3 is 15 amino acids. Germline CDR1 is MGHRA and CDR2 is YSYEKL. V lost 5 bases and J lost 5, with 15 bases in between. The CDR3 loop reads CASSGGKGRTGELFF. The CDR3 DNA follows: TGCGCCAGCAGCGGGGGGAAGGGGAGAACCGGGGAGCTGTTTTTT.

The rearrangement uses TRBV18 and TRBJ2-5; possible D gene TRBD1, 6 bases. This CDR3 has 13 amino acids. Germline-derived CDR1 and CDR2 are KGHSH and LQKENI. V gave up 6 bases and J gave up 5 bases, with 13 bases separating them. CDR3 DNA: TGTGCCAGCTCCCAGGGGAGTAGGGAGACCCAGTACTTC. It encodes CASSQGSRETQYF.

V usage is TRBV5-4 and J usage is TRBJ2-3; weak D call: TRBD2 (6 bases). Germline V gene data show CDR1 as SGHNT and CDR2 as YYREEE (reference sequence). V was trimmed by 4 bases and J by 0 bases, leaving 9 bases between them. CDR3 size: 14 residues. CDR3 sequence (DNA): TGTGCCAGCAGCCTCAGCGGGAGCACAGATACGCAGTATTTT. Protein product: CASSLSGSTDTQYF.

The CDR3 nucleotides are TGTGCCAGCTCAGGAGGGAGCGGGGGACGCACAGATACGCAGTATTTT. As protein: CASSGGSGGRTDTQYF. The V gene is TRBV18, the J gene TRBJ2-3; 8 nucleotides align to TRBD2. J was trimmed by 1 base and V by 5 bases; bases with no gene match: 8. Germline V CDR1 and CDR2: KGHSH, LQKENI. The CDR3 is 16 residues long.

The rearrangement joins TRBV5-1 to TRBJ2-2; a weak D match, TRBD1 (6 bases). Germline CDR1 is SGHRS and CDR2 is YFSETQ. CDR3 size: 16 residues. Deletions cut 1 base from V and 2 bases from J, with 12 bases between. CDR3 nucleotide sequence: TGCGCCAGCAGCTTGTCTGGGACACCAAACACCGGGGAGCTGTTTTTT. Translating gives CASSLSGTPNTGELFF.

The chain has TRBV18 and TRBJ1-6; D is ambiguous. Between the trimmed V and J ends, which lost 3 bases and 10 bases, there was a span of 13 bases. The CDR3 length is 14 residues. Germline CDR1 reads KGHSH; CDR2 reads LQKENI. Written as DNA, the CDR3 is TGTGCCAGCTCACCCGGTCAGAGGATATCACCCCTCCACTTT. It encodes CASSPGQRISPLHF.

V and J are TRBV5-1 and TRBJ1-1; D is ambiguous. The CDR3 runs 13 residues. Germline-derived CDR1 and CDR2 are SGHRS and YFSETQ. Trimming shortened V by 0 bases and J by 4 bases, and 7 bases separated the two germline ends. This chain's CDR3 is CASSLAGSTEAFF. The CDR3 bases are TGCGCCAGCAGCTTGGCGGGCAGCACTGAAGCTTTCTTT.

The chain carries TRBV4-1 and TRBJ2-1, with TRBD2 as a possible D gene (6 bases). The length of the CDR3 is 15 residues. The germline V gene has CDR1 MGHRA and CDR2 YSYEKL. Trimming cost V 1 base and J 4 bases, with 11 bases left between them. The DNA for the CDR3 is TGCGCCAGCAGCCAAGGGGAGGAGACGTACAATGAGCAGTTCTTC. This translates into CASSQGEETYNEQFF.

This sequence joins TRBV28 and TRBJ1-4; D is unclear. This CDR3 has 11 amino acids. The germline gives CDR1 MDHEN, CDR2 SYDVKM. The ends were cut back, 3 bases at V and 8 bases at J, with 4 bases in the middle. The CDR3 sequence: CASSLLEKLFF. The CDR3 region has the DNA TGTGCCAGCAGTTTGTTGGAAAAACTGTTTTTT.

The gene calls are TRBV19 and TRBJ2-1; D remains unclear. The CDR3 spans 16 residues. Deletions cut 0 bases from V and 5 bases from J, with 14 bases between. Per the germline V gene, CDR1 is LNHDA and CDR2 is SQIVND (reference sequence). CDR3 loop: CASSIDQVSPNNEQFF. CDR3 sequence (DNA): TGTGCCAGTAGTATAGATCAGGTTAGCCCCAACAATGAGCAGTTCTTC.

V is TRBV5-1 and J is TRBJ1-4, with no clear D. Trimming stripped 2 bases from V and 6 bases from J, with 11 bases between. Germline V gives CDR1 SGHRS, CDR2 YFSETQ. The CDR3 has 14 residues. This CDR3 reads CASSFLGGYEKLFF. DNA for the CDR3: TGCGCCAGCAGCTTCCTAGGAGGCTATGAAAAACTGTTTTTT.

The chain joins TRBV13 to TRBJ1-2; D may be TRBD1 (5 bases). Germline lookup yields CDR1 PRHDT and CDR2 FYEKMQ (reference sequence). The CDR3 covers 15 residues. With 0 bases removed from V and 4 bases from J, the gap between germline ends came to 12 bases. The CDR3 loop reads CASSLGQPRGYGYTF. Written as DNA, the CDR3 is TGTGCCAGCAGCTTAGGACAGCCTAGGGGCTATGGCTACACCTTC.

This chain joins TRBV30 and TRBJ1-5; 7 bases align to TRBD1. The CDR3 has 15 residues. CDR1 is GTSNPN and CDR2 is SVGIG in the germline V gene (reference sequence). V shed 7 bases and J 5 bases; nucleotides not matched to a gene: 14. Written as DNA, the CDR3 is TGTGCCTACCGTCTGGGGGCAGGGGGTTATCAGCCCCAGCATTTT. Amino acids: CAYRLGAGGYQPQHF. Filled out from reference TRBV30 and TRBJ1-5, the complete variable domain reads SQTIHQWPATLVQPVGSPLSLECTVEGTSNPNLYWYRQAAGRGLQLLFYSVGIGQISSEVPQNLSASRPQDRQFILSSKKLLLSDSGFYLCAYRLGAGGYQPQHFGDGTRLSIL.

The chain couples TRBV12-5 to TRBJ2-3, with D possibly being TRBD2 (5 bases). This CDR3 comprises 14 residues. The V and J ends lost 5 bases and 3 bases respectively, with 12 bases between them. Germline V gene sequence: CDR1 LGHNT, CDR2 FRNRAP. CDR3 sequence (DNA): TGTGCTAGTGGTCGGGCCCCGGGGACAGATACGCAGTATTTT. Translating gives CASGRAPGTDTQYF.